Following are 21 T cell receptor beta chains from one sample sequenced in a study of shared clonotypes between healthy human individuals. Assay used: immunoSEQ multiplex PCR; TCRdb lists only in-frame clones, some missing. The sample holds 2,500,000 or so clones, under 95% seen once. What was sequenced was naive CD4+ T cells from PBMCs. The subset: CD45RA+ positively selected. The receptors were sampled from a man aged 18 to 35 in good health. Some clones in this sample may be carry-over from other donors' samples.

This chain joins TRBV6-1 and TRBJ2-5; TRBD2 might be the D (6 bases). From germline, CDR1 is MNHNS and CDR2 SASEGT. The V gene lost 4 bases and the J gene lost 1 base, with 16 bases spanning the gap. The CDR3 loop spans 16 amino acids. CDR3 loop: CASSAWMGLTQETQYF. The CDR3 DNA follows: TGTGCCAGCAGTGCCTGGATGGGACTGACCCAAGAGACCCAGTACTTC.

The genes are TRBV6-5 and TRBJ2-7, with TRBD1 identical over 8 bases. The CDR3 is 16 amino acids. V was pared by 2 bases and J by 4 bases, with 10 bases of the junction left unmatched. CDR1 MNHEY and CDR2 SVGAGI come from the germline V gene. The CDR3, as DNA: TGTGCCAGCAGTTACCTTCCCTCTGGACAGGGTTACGAGCAGTACTTC. It specifies CASSYLPSGQGYEQYF.

As for this clone: Other DNA sequences in the sample encode the same CDR3. J is TRBJ1-1 and V is TRBV5-1; TRBD1 aligns across 9 bases. There are 13 residues in the CDR3. The germline CDR1 and CDR2 sequences are SGHRS and YFSETQ. V was pared by 4 bases and J by 5 bases, with 3 bases of the junction left unmatched. The chain's CDR3 is CASSQDRGTEAFF. DNA for the CDR3: TGCGCCAGCAGCCAGGACAGGGGTACTGAAGCTTTCTTT.

This chain links TRBV18 with TRBJ2-1; the match to TRBD2 covers 8 bases. With 2 bases clipped from V and 9 bases from J, the junction kept 6 bases outside the gene matches. Germline V CDR1 and CDR2: KGHSH, LQKENI. The CDR3 is 14 residues long. The DNA of the CDR3 is TGTGCCAGCTCACCAGTGAGCGGGAGAGGTGAGCAGTTCTTC. Residues: CASSPVSGRGEQFF.

This chain joins TRBV14 and TRBJ1-1; D gene uncertain. The V and J ends lost 0 bases and 0 bases respectively, with 8 bases between them. The V gene's germline CDR1 is SGHDN and CDR2 FVKESK. There are 15 residues in the CDR3. CDR3 coding DNA: TGTGCCAGCAGCCAAGAAAACGGAGTGAACACTGAAGCTTTCTTT. This sequence encodes CASSQENGVNTEAFF.

The chain links TRBV7-9 to TRBJ2-7; 9 bases are a match to TRBD1. Unmatched junction bases numbered 10, after V lost 4 bases and J lost 3 bases. The germline V gene has CDR1 SEHNR and CDR2 FQNEAQ (reference sequence). The CDR3 contains 16 residues. In DNA form, the CDR3 reads TGTGCCAGCAGCTCTACGGGACAGGGAAAGGACTACGAGCAGTACTTC. Translating gives CASSSTGQGKDYEQYF.

The DNA of the CDR3 is TGTGCCAGCAGTCCCCGGTGGACGGTGAACACTGAAGCTTTCTTT. This gives the protein CASSPRWTVNTEAFF. This chain connects TRBV6-5 to TRBJ1-1; D gene uncertain. The CDR3 sequence is 15 residues long. CDR1 MNHEY and CDR2 SVGAGI come from the germline V gene. V lost 5 bases to trimming and J lost 0 bases, with 13 bases between them.

A single count supports this clone. The rearrangement joins TRBV6-6 to TRBJ1-1; 7 bases are shared with TRBD1. CDR1 and CDR2 from the germline V gene are MNHNY and SVGAGI (reference sequence). Trimming cost V 5 bases and J 3 bases; bases outside gene matches: 12. The CDR3 contains 16 residues. The CDR3 nucleotides are TGTGCCAGCAGTACCCGACAGGGTAGGGAGTACACTGAAGCTTTCTTT. This translates into CASSTRQGREYTEAFF.

The chain couples TRBV6-1 to TRBJ2-3, with TRBD2 matching 9 bases. The CDR3 length is 15 residues. Losses at the gene ends were 5 bases for V and 0 bases for J; bases not matched to a gene: 3. The V gene's germline CDR1 is MNHNS and CDR2 SASEGT. CDR3 coding DNA: TGTGCCAGCAGTCAGAGCGGGAGGAGCACAGATACGCAGTATTTT. Encoded protein: CASSQSGRSTDTQYF.

The gene calls are TRBV10-3 and TRBJ1-4, with a possible D match to TRBD1 (6 bases). V was clipped by 10 bases and J by 2 bases, with 11 bases between them. The CDR3 covers 13 residues. The V gene's germline CDR1 is ENHRY and CDR2 SYGVKD. The CDR3 nucleotides read TGTGCCACGGGGGCTGCGACTAATGAAAAACTGTTTTTT. This codes for CATGAATNEKLFF.

The V call is TRBV11-2, the J call TRBJ2-1; TRBD2 aligns across 7 bases. Germline CDR1 and CDR2: SGHAT and FQNNGV. This CDR3 is 13 amino acids long. With V trimmed by 5 bases and J by 8 bases, 6 bases remained unmatched. CDR3 in DNA: TGTGCCAGCAGCCAACGACTAGCCCATGAGCAGTTCTTC. Its translation is CASSQRLAHEQFF.

The J gene is TRBJ1-4, the V gene TRBV10-1; TRBD1 matches at 7 bases. Germline V gives CDR1 WNHNN, CDR2 SYGVQD (reference sequence). The trim removed 3 bases at V and 5 bases at J, leaving 6 bases unmatched. The CDR3 consists of 15 residues. The CDR3 sequence: CASSEGDSENEKLFF. The CDR3 coding sequence is TGCGCCAGCAGTGAAGGGGACAGCGAAAATGAAAAACTGTTTTTT.

The J gene is TRBJ2-1, the V gene TRBV5-1; no firm D call. The CDR3 loop spans 14 amino acids. Looked up from germline, CDR1 is SGHRS and CDR2 is YFSETQ. Trimming removed 0 bases at V and 3 bases at J, with 7 bases between. CDR3 nucleotide sequence: TGCGCCAGCAGCTTGGGTTATTACTACAATGAGCAGTTCTTC. Its translation: CASSLGYYYNEQFF.

The chain links TRBV2 to TRBJ2-2, with 8 bases lining up with TRBD2. V dropped 5 bases and J dropped 2; count of bases not matched to a gene: 10. The CDR3 has 17 amino acids. Germline loops: CDR1 SNHLY, CDR2 FYNNEI. CDR3 bases: TGTGCCAGCAGTCAATTTCTAGCGGGTAGTAACACCGGGGAGCTGTTTTTT. This codes for CASSQFLAGSNTGELFF.

The chain recombines TRBV11-2 with TRBJ2-5, with 12 bases fitting TRBD2. CDR1 and CDR2 (germline): SGHAT, FQNNGV. The CDR3 is made up of 13 amino acids. After removal of 8 bases from V and 2 bases from J, the junction contained 0 bases not matched to a gene. The CDR3 DNA reads TGTGCCAGCGGACTAGCGGGACAAGAGACCCAGTACTTC. Translating it yields CASGLAGQETQYF. The full variable domain, completed using reference TRBV11-2 and TRBJ2-5, is EAGVAQSPRYKIIEKRQSVAFWCNPISGHATLYWYQQILGQGPKLLIQFQNNGVVDDSQLPKDRFSAERLKGVDSTLKIQPAKLEDSAVYLCASGLAGQETQYFGPGTRLLVL.

The J gene is TRBJ2-2, the V gene TRBV11-2; 9 bases are shared with TRBD1. The germline gives CDR1 SGHAT, CDR2 FQNNGV. Unmatched junction bases numbered 4, after V lost 4 bases and J lost 1 base. The CDR3 has 16 amino acids. CDR3 region: CASSYPGQGNTGELFF. CDR3 in DNA: TGTGCCAGCAGCTACCCGGGACAGGGGAACACCGGGGAGCTGTTTTTT. Full variable domain (outside the CDR3, taken from reference TRBV11-2 and TRBJ2-2): EAGVAQSPRYKIIEKRQSVAFWCNPISGHATLYWYQQILGQGPKLLIQFQNNGVVDDSQLPKDRFSAERLKGVDSTLKIQPAKLEDSAVYLCASSYPGQGNTGELFFGEGSRLTVL.

This clone was seen a single time. The gene calls are TRBV14 and TRBJ2-2; weak D call: TRBD1 (5 bases). This CDR3 has 14 residues. V was clipped by 1 base and J by 6 bases, with 9 bases between them. Germline V CDR1 and CDR2: SGHDN, FVKESK. The CDR3 sequence: CASSQVIGAGELFF. As DNA, the CDR3 is TGTGCCAGCAGCCAAGTCATAGGGGCCGGGGAGCTGTTTTTT.

The CDR3 region has the DNA TGTGCCAGCAGCCTTGGGACAGGTGCCTTCAATGAGCAGTTCTTC. This codes for CASSLGTGAFNEQFF. The V gene is TRBV7-3, the J gene TRBJ2-1, with 8 bases lining up with TRBD1. V was pared by 5 bases and J by 6 bases, with 9 bases of the junction left unmatched. The CDR3 runs 15 residues. Germline lookup yields CDR1 SGHTA and CDR2 FQGTGA.

With regard to this clone: Different DNA sequences within this sample yield the same CDR3. V and J are TRBV5-1 and TRBJ2-5, with a weak D call TRBD2 (6 bases). There are 13 residues in the CDR3. V was shortened by 0 bases and J by 5 bases, with 8 bases between the two germline ends. Germline V lookup: CDR1 SGHRS, CDR2 YFSETQ. The CDR3 DNA is TGCGCCAGCAGCTTGGCCGGGGGTGAGACCCAGTACTTC. It encodes CASSLAGGETQYF.

The J gene is TRBJ1-2, the V gene TRBV4-2; unclear D gene. CDR3 length: 15 residues. Germline CDR1 and CDR2: LGHNA and YNFKEQ. The ends were cut back, 1 base at V and 4 bases at J, with 13 bases in the middle. CDR3 loop: CASSQASGGFYGYTF. Here the CDR3 DNA reads TGTGCCAGCAGCCAAGCCTCCGGCGGGTTCTATGGCTACACCTTC.

V and J are TRBV10-3 and TRBJ2-2, with 10 bases that match TRBD2. The trim removed 2 bases at V and 5 bases at J, leaving 8 bases unmatched. This CDR3 is built from 17 residues. Per the germline V gene, CDR1 is ENHRY and CDR2 is SYGVKD. The CDR3 coding sequence is TGTGCCATCAGTGAGCCGGGACTAGCGCCATCGACCGGGGAGCTGTTTTTT. Its translation is CAISEPGLAPSTGELFF.